This T cell receptor beta chain was retrieved from a study of cytomegalovirus exposure and HLA in healthy donors. Overall study: Earlier work reported approximately 100 million unique TCR beta sequences from about 179 million T cells. Findings of the study overall: Investigators reported approximately 150 TCR beta chains as tied to cytomegalovirus.

Donors had nominal health at sampling but likely had unrecorded immune exposures. Germline V gives CDR1 SGHDT, CDR2 YYEEEE. Losses at the gene ends were 4 bases for V and 7 bases for J; bases not matched to a gene: 7. There are 15 residues in the CDR3. Worth noting for this clone: What it binds is unknown.

The PCR was carried out with 60 Vbeta primers and 13 Jbeta primers. Libraries were prepared by immunoSEQ multiplex PCR; TCRdb keeps only in-frame clonotypes and omits some of them. The sample records under 100,000 clones, more than 55% being singletons. This clonotype was obtained from a woman aged 25 to 39 in good health and CMV-seropositive. The rearrangement links TRBV5-6 to TRBJ1-6; TRBD1 aligns across 8 bases. The material sequenced was PBMCs. CDR3 coding DNA: TGTGCCAGCAGCATGACCAGGGACAGGAATTCACCCCTCCACTTT. Its translation: CASSMTRDRNSPLHF.